Listed here are 5 T cell receptor beta chains from one sample, sequenced in a study of neurological immune-mediated disorders. TCRdb passed the 5' RACE reads through MiXCR, listing each CDR3 protein once. The sample shows roughly 120,000 distinct CDR3 sequences, roughly 3.2% of them seen only once. The specimen was PBMCs. These receptors were collected from a woman aged 30 to 39 with multiple sclerosis.

Ten or more counts support this clonotype. J is TRBJ1-3 and V is TRBV14, with a possible D match to TRBD1 (5 bases). From germline, CDR1 is SGHDN and CDR2 FVKESK. Trimming stripped 2 bases from V and 4 bases from J, with 12 bases between. There are 15 residues in the CDR3. CDR3 in amino acids: CASSQPGTGGNTIYF. DNA of the CDR3: TGTGCCAGCAGCCAACCGGGGACCGGGGGAAACACCATATATTTT.

This clonotype was seen ten or more times. The rearrangement links TRBV9 to TRBJ2-3; the match to TRBD2 covers 11 bases. This CDR3 spans 17 amino acids. With V trimmed by 4 bases and J by 4 bases, 11 bases remained unmatched. Per germline, CDR1 SGDLS and CDR2 YYNGEE. The CDR3: CASSPPQLAGVSDTQYF. The CDR3 DNA reads TGTGCCAGCAGCCCACCCCAACTAGCGGGAGTTTCAGATACGCAGTATTTT.

This clonotype was picked up many times. The CDR3 sequence is CASNPSLGNEQFF. CDR3 coding DNA: TGCGCCAGCAACCCTTCTCTTGGCAATGAGCAGTTCTTC. The chain carries TRBV5-1 and TRBJ2-1, with no clear D. With 6 bases removed from V and 6 bases from J, the gap between germline ends came to 13 bases. Germline-derived CDR1 and CDR2 are SGHRS and YFSETQ. This CDR3 region has 13 residues.

There are many counts of this clonotype. The chain combines TRBV5-1 with TRBJ1-2; 9 positions agree with TRBD1. V lost 2 bases, J lost 3 bases, and 5 bases stayed unmatched. The CDR3 has 15 residues. The germline V gene encodes CDR1 SGHRS and CDR2 YFSETQ. In nucleotides, the CDR3 is TGCGCCAGCAGCTTAGATGGACAGGGGCACTATGGCTACACCTTC. Residues: CASSLDGQGHYGYTF.

There are many counts of this clonotype. The rearrangement links TRBV2 to TRBJ2-2; no firm D call. In germline, CDR1 is SNHLY, CDR2 FYNNEI. V gave up 7 bases and J gave up 4 bases, with 7 bases separating them. The CDR3 is 12 amino acids. CDR3 DNA sequence: TGTGCCAGCACGTCGGGCACCGGGGAGCTGTTTTTT. Its translation: CASTSGTGELFF.